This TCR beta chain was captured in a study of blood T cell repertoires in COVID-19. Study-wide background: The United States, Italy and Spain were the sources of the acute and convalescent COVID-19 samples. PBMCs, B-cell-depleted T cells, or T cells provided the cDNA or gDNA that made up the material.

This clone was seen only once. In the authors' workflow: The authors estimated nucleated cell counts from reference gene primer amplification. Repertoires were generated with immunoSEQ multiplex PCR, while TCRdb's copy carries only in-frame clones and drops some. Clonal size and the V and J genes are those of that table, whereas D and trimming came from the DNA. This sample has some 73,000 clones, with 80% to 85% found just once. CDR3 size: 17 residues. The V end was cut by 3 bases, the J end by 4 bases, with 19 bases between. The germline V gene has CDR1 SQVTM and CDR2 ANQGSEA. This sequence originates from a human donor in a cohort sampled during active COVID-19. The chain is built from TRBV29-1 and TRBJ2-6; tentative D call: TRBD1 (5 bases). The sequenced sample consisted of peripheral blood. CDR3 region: CSVDPFRAGTGANVLTF. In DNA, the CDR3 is TGCAGCGTTGACCCATTCAGGGCAGGAACCGGGGCCAACGTCCTGACTTTC.